The following is a TCR beta chain sequence with its context. The specificity of this receptor is unknown. Base qualities are not recorded, but no much larger clone differs from it by a single base. The data belong to a study of blood T cells in healthy people across ages (dated by TCRdb to the mid-2010s). Broadly, across the study: Template switching captured roughly one uniquely barcoded TCR beta cDNA molecule per two T cells in model experiments. Age-related changes in TCR beta repertoire diversity were measured in the study by deep sequencing normalized with unique cDNA molecular identifiers. To avoid experimental bias, donors of different ages were spread randomly across the sequencing lanes. Two additional independent replicas of 1 million unique cDNA reads from the same blood draw were analyzed for two donors (one aged 18 to 30 and one aged 80 or older). The donors were divided into four age groups: young (average around 16 years), middle-aged (approximately 41), aged (approximately 59) and long-lived (82). Study-wide conclusions, independent of this receptor: As age increased, observed TCR beta diversity per million T cells dropped in a roughly linear way, and a significant reduction was already evident by age 40. Because profiling used bulk unsorted PBMCs, naive and antigen-experienced compartments could not be compared conclusively. Observed TCR beta diversity correlated strongly with the percentage of naive T cells measured by flow cytometry. The CMV infection status of donors was not known, potentially confounding age-related changes in expanded clonotypes. The long-lived group showed more naive CD4+ T cells, fewer expanded clones and increased TCR diversity than the aged group, suggesting age selection. Total diversity estimates from one million sequenced T cells were considered lower bounds and underestimates.

At the junction V is shortened by 0 bases and J by 10 bases, with 19 bases in between. In the germline V gene, CDR1 corresponds to MNHEY and CDR2 to SVGEGT. Reading from cysteine to phenylalanine, the CDR3 counts 16 amino acids. The only DNA kept is the CDR3, 48 bases in frame from the first base. Libraries were built with 5' RACE. The sequencer listed for this sample is Illumina HiSeq 2500. The second PCR ran for about 7 to 11 cycles and used a J-beta primer mix along with a sample-barcoded 5' primer. Each TCR beta cDNA molecule received a unique molecular identifier from a template-switch 5' adaptor carrying 12 random nucleotides. At least 3 million CDR3-containing paired-end reads were obtained from each sample. The Mint cDNA synthesis kit, primed by a TRBC-specific oligonucleotide, was used to synthesize first-strand cDNA from all RNA. Following uracil-DNA glycosylase treatment, all cDNA underwent a first 18-cycle PCR with the universal primers M1SS and BC2_uni_R. On the study's bioinformatics: For normalization, 1 million high-quality reads, each with a distinct molecular identifier, were randomly selected from each sample. Reads sharing molecular identifiers were discarded rather than binned into consensus sequences. MiTCR, with a Q25 quality threshold and the strictest error-elimination algorithm, was used for CDR3 identification, clonotype clustering and error correction. Lower-bound total TCR beta diversity was estimated with a nonparametric unseen species model using Euler transformation. The public sequencing data were trimmed at Q25 with fastp and processed into clonotypes with MiXCR by TCRdb, which kept only in-frame beta chains. Every entry covers one CDR3 protein and lists the most common genes and DNA from its rows. The V and J calls were determined by TCRdb, not by the authors. This sample holds some 640,000 distinct CDR3 sequences; over 45% were observed only once. The ten biggest clones cover 25% to 35% of the sample.

Systemically healthy Caucasian individuals from Russia, 39 in total and aged 6 to 90 years, were included as donors. About 9.8 milliliters of peripheral blood were drawn from each donor into EDTA-treated Vacutainer tubes. Ficoll-Paque density-gradient centrifugation was used to isolate PBMCs, with at least 7 million per sample. Trizol reagent was used to extract total RNA from the PBMCs, yielding at least 6 micrograms per sample. The percentages of naive CD45RAhigh/CD27high T cells were determined by flow cytometry on a PBMC aliquot from every donor. The receptor was isolated from a woman aged 55-70 years in good health. The chain couples TRBV6-2 or TRBV6-3 to TRBJ2-1; D gene: possibly TRBD2, on 5 matching bases. Specimen: blood. The DNA is TGTGCCAGCAGTTACTCGAAAGGAGGTGCAGCGCGCGAGCAGTTCTTC. It encodes CASSYSKGGAAREQFF.